Shown below are 25 T cell receptor beta chains from a single sample sequenced in a study of blood T cells in healthy people across ages. PCR was performed a second time for about 7 to 11 cycles using a sample-barcoded 5' primer and a J-beta primer mix. TCRdb reprocessed the 5' RACE reads with MiXCR, giving one entry per CDR3 protein. This sample has about 970,000 distinct CDR3 sequences; roughly 51% occur once, and the top ten carry about 20%. Sequencing was done on a sample of blood. Every receptor here comes from an older woman in good health.

The rearrangement joins TRBV3-1 to TRBJ1-2; D call uncertain. V was trimmed by 0 bases and J by 6 bases, leaving 14 bases between them. Germline CDR1 reads LGHDT; CDR2 reads YNNKEL (reference sequence). The CDR3 runs to 15 residues. Here the CDR3 reads CASSQDLNGVDGYTF. CDR3 in DNA: TGTGCCAGCAGCCAAGACCTAAACGGGGTGGATGGCTACACCTTC.

V is TRBV12-3 or TRBV12-4 and J is TRBJ1-2; 7 nucleotides match TRBD1. The CDR3 runs 14 residues. The trim removed 4 bases at V and 4 bases at J, leaving 6 bases unmatched. The CDR3 sequence is CASSWQGQSYGYTF. The CDR3 DNA follows: TGTGCCAGCAGTTGGCAGGGACAGTCCTATGGCTACACCTTC.

The chain recombines TRBV12-3 or TRBV12-4 with TRBJ1-1; possibly TRBD1 for D (6 bases). This CDR3 is built from 13 residues. V lost 6 bases to trimming and J lost 1 base, with 9 bases between them. This CDR3 reads CASRPGQNTEAFF. The CDR3 DNA reads as TGTGCCAGCAGACCGGGACAGAACACTGAAGCTTTCTTT.

The chain employs TRBV29-1 and TRBJ1-2, with a weak D call TRBD1 (5 bases). CDR1 is SQVTM, CDR2 ANQGSEA, per germline. V dropped 6 bases and J dropped 8 bases, with 22 bases sitting between them. The CDR3 totals 14 residues. In DNA form, the CDR3 reads TGCAGCGTGTGGGGGGGAAGCTATACGAGGGGCTACACCTTC. As protein: CSVWGGSYTRGYTF. The whole variable domain, remainder taken from reference TRBV29-1 and TRBJ1-2, is SAVISQKPSRDICQRGTSLTIQCQVDSQVTMMFWYRQQPGQSLTLIATANQGSEATYESGFVIDKFPISRPNLTFSTLTVSNMSPEDSSIYLCSVWGGSYTRGYTFGSGTRLTVV.

This clonotype was counted only a few times. The gene calls are TRBV4-2 and TRBJ1-2; D is perhaps TRBD1 (5 bases). Germline V gene sequence: CDR1 LGHNA, CDR2 YNFKEQ. The CDR3 is 16 amino acids. V was clipped by 0 bases and J by 6 bases, with 17 bases between them. The CDR3 sequence is CASSQEMLGVRDGYTF. The DNA of the CDR3 is TGTGCCAGCAGCCAAGAAATGTTAGGGGTTAGGGATGGCTACACCTTC.

The V and J genes are TRBV29-1 and TRBJ1-2; possibly TRBD1 for D (5 bases). CDR1 is SQVTM and CDR2 is ANQGSEA in the germline V gene. Deletions cut 4 bases from V and 2 bases from J, with 17 bases between. The length of the CDR3 is 15 residues. This chain's CDR3 is CSVGFYGGKNYGYTF. CDR3 in DNA: TGCAGCGTTGGCTTTTATGGGGGTAAAAACTATGGCTACACCTTC.

Worth noting for this clonotype: One end of the junction fails to match germline, which may point to a read error. The gene calls are TRBV4-1 and TRBJ2-7; D might be TRBD1 or TRBD2, each matching 6 bases. CDR3 length: 16 residues. CDR1 MGHRA and CDR2 YSYEKL come from the germline V gene. The CDR3 region is CASSQESGGAFHERYF. The CDR3 DNA is TGCGCCAGCAGCCAAGAATCCGGGGGCGCGTTCCACGAGCGGTACTTC.

The chain employs TRBV6-2 or TRBV6-3 and TRBJ2-3; D tentatively fits TRBD1 or TRBD2 (5 bases each). V shed 10 bases and J shed 0 bases, with 11 bases lying between them. The germline V gene has CDR1 MNHEY and CDR2 SVGEGT. CDR3 size: 13 residues. The DNA of the CDR3 is TGTGCCACCGGGACCTCTAGCACAGATACGCAGTATTTT. Its protein product is CATGTSSTDTQYF.

The chain carries TRBV5-1 and TRBJ2-3; D perhaps matches TRBD2 (6 bases). The CDR3 runs to 15 residues. The V end was cut by 6 bases, the J end by 2 bases, with 16 bases between. From germline, CDR1 is SGHRS and CDR2 YFSETQ. The CDR3 nucleotides are TGCGCCAGCACCCTCGGGAGCGTGCACACAGATACGCAGTATTTT. Residues: CASTLGSVHTDTQYF. Full variable domain (missing parts from reference TRBV5-1 and TRBJ2-3): KAGVTQTPRYLIKTRGQQVTLSCSPISGHRSVSWYQQTPGQGLQFLFEYFSETQRNKGNFPGRFSGRQFSNSRSEMNVSTLELGDSALYLCASTLGSVHTDTQYFGPGTRLTVL.

This chain joins TRBV20-1 and TRBJ2-3; 10 nucleotides match TRBD2. CDR3 length equals 13 residues. V shed 6 bases and J 5 bases; nucleotides not matched to a gene: 5. Germline lookup yields CDR1 DFQATT and CDR2 SNEGSKA (reference sequence). The DNA for the CDR3 is TGCAGTGCGGGAGCGGGAGGGAGAGATACGCAGTATTTT. It translates to CSAGAGGRDTQYF.

The chain couples TRBV6-1 to TRBJ2-7; D remains ambiguous. The CDR3 sequence is 14 residues long. Trimming removed 5 bases at V and 0 bases at J, with 11 bases between. Germline V gives CDR1 MNHNS, CDR2 SASEGT. The CDR3 bases are TGTGCCAGCAGTCAGTTATGGGGCTCCTACGAGCAGTACTTC. Amino acids: CASSQLWGSYEQYF.

This clonotype was seen more than once but under ten times. The chain uses TRBV28 and TRBJ1-4; D is unclear. The germline V gene has CDR1 MDHEN and CDR2 SYDVKM. Trimming removed 5 bases from V and 8 bases from J, with 15 bases in between. This CDR3 is built from 14 residues. The CDR3 loop is CASSGILKGEKLFF. In DNA, the CDR3 is TGTGCCAGCAGTGGGATTCTCAAGGGCGAAAAACTGTTTTTT.

The chain has TRBV20-1 and TRBJ2-7; TRBD2 is a possible D gene (6 bases). CDR3 length: 17 residues. V lost 0 bases and J lost 0, with 18 bases in between. Germline V gene sequence: CDR1 DFQATT, CDR2 SNEGSKA (reference sequence). CDR3 in amino acids: CSARDPGSGRSSYEQYF. CDR3 DNA: TGCAGTGCTAGAGATCCGGGTAGCGGAAGGAGCTCCTACGAGCAGTACTTC.

The chain couples TRBV28 to TRBJ2-7; D assignment may be TRBD1 or TRBD2 (5 bases each). Germline V gene sequence: CDR1 MDHEN, CDR2 SYDVKM. This CDR3 is built from 17 residues. Trimming pared 5 bases from V and 1 base from J, leaving 21 bases between. The CDR3 DNA is TGTGCCAGCAGTAACCTAAGGGACCCTGGATGGTCCTACGAGCAGTACTTC. Its protein is CASSNLRDPGWSYEQYF.

V usage is TRBV5-5 and J usage is TRBJ1-2; D may be TRBD1 (5 bases). The germline CDR1 and CDR2 sequences are SGHKS and YYEKEE (reference sequence). The CDR3 is 14 amino acids. Between the trimmed V and J ends, which lost 0 bases and 4 bases, there was a span of 10 bases. CDR3 residues: CASSLAEGTYGYTF. In DNA form, the CDR3 reads TGTGCCAGCAGCTTGGCCGAGGGGACCTATGGCTACACCTTC.

A few counts support this clonotype. This sequence joins TRBV28 and TRBJ2-4, with 9 nucleotides matching TRBD1. Looked up from germline, CDR1 is MDHEN and CDR2 is SYDVKM. There are 15 residues in the CDR3. The V gene end was trimmed by 5 bases and the J gene end by 7 bases; junction bases not matched to a gene: 9. CDR3 sequence (DNA): TGTGCCAGCAGTCCCTTCCCGGGACAGGGTAACATTCAGTACTTC. Encoded protein: CASSPFPGQGNIQYF.

Only a few counts were recorded for this clonotype. The chain joins TRBV20-1 to TRBJ2-1, with D uncertain. The CDR3 covers 12 residues. V lost 1 base and J 10 bases, leaving 11 bases between the germline ends. CDR1 and CDR2 (germline): DFQATT, SNEGSKA (reference sequence). The CDR3 spells CSARVEVHEQFF. Here the CDR3 DNA reads TGCAGTGCTAGAGTTGAAGTTCACGAGCAGTTCTTC.

The rearrangement uses TRBV4-1 and TRBJ2-1; 10 bases align to TRBD2. Looked up from germline, CDR1 is MGHRA and CDR2 is YSYEKL. The J segment lost 6 bases and the V segment lost 4 bases, leaving 12 bases of the junction unmatched. The CDR3 loop spans 17 amino acids. DNA of the CDR3: TGCGCCAGCAGCCCTCGGACTAGCGGCCTCCCACTCAATGAGCAGTTCTTC. Translating it yields CASSPRTSGLPLNEQFF.

This chain joins TRBV20-1 and TRBJ2-7; TRBD2 is a possible D gene (6 bases). The CDR3 totals 13 residues. Germline lookup yields CDR1 DFQATT and CDR2 SNEGSKA (reference sequence). The V gene lost 6 bases and the J gene lost 3 bases, with 15 bases spanning the gap. CDR3 coding DNA: TGCAGTGCCCGGGACTTACAGGTCTACGAGCAGTACTTC. Its protein product is CSARDLQVYEQYF.

The rearrangement uses TRBV7-8 and TRBJ2-5; no clear D gene. Looked up from germline, CDR1 is SGHVS and CDR2 is FQNEAQ. This CDR3 has 14 residues. V lost 6 bases and J 2 bases, leaving 13 bases between the germline ends. The CDR3: CASRPRNLQETQYF. In nucleotides, the CDR3 is TGTGCCAGCAGGCCTAGGAATTTACAAGAGACCCAGTACTTC.

A word on this clonotype: This may arise from a read error, as a much more abundant clone is one base away. CDR3 sequence (DNA): TGCAGTGCTGTGGGACTAGCCCTCTCTGGGGCCAACGTCCTGACTTTC. This sequence encodes CSAVGLALSGANVLTF. The rearrangement joins TRBV20-1 to TRBJ2-6, with TRBD2 identical over 9 bases. Germline trimming cut 5 bases from V and 0 bases from J; bases unmatched to any gene: 5. Germline lookup yields CDR1 DFQATT and CDR2 SNEGSKA (reference sequence). The CDR3 spans 16 residues.

The gene calls are TRBV20-1 and TRBJ2-7, with 7 bases lining up with TRBD1. The V gene's germline CDR1 is DFQATT and CDR2 SNEGSKA (reference sequence). The CDR3 loop spans 15 amino acids. V shed 1 base and J 2 bases; nucleotides not matched to a gene: 8. DNA of the CDR3: TGCAGTGCTAGAGTTTTCGGGACAGCGACCTACGAGCAGTACTTC. Translating it yields CSARVFGTATYEQYF.

Comments on this clonotype: It may be a read error: a sequence one base away is much more abundant. The chain has TRBV7-9 and TRBJ2-5; 9 nucleotides agree with TRBD1. This CDR3 comprises 15 residues. J gave up 2 bases and V 1 base, and 2 bases lay outside the gene matches. CDR1 SEHNR and CDR2 FQNEAQ come from the germline V gene (reference sequence). This chain's CDR3 is CASSLGDREQETQYF. CDR3 DNA sequence: TGTGCCAGCAGCTTAGGGGACAGGGAACAAGAGACCCAGTACTTC.

The gene calls are TRBV18 and TRBJ2-3; D unclear. Germline V gene data show CDR1 as KGHSH and CDR2 as LQKENI. The CDR3 spans 11 residues. V lost 5 bases and J 7 bases, leaving 7 bases between the germline ends. The CDR3 DNA is TGTGCCAGCTCATCACAACATACGCAGTATTTT. Protein: CASSSQHTQYF.

This clonotype turned up a few times. J is TRBJ2-5 and V is TRBV7-3; TRBD2 is a possible D gene (8 bases). The V end was cut by 2 bases, the J end by 1 base, with 14 bases between. The germline CDR1 and CDR2 sequences are SGHTA and FQGTGA. The CDR3 totals 16 residues. The CDR3 DNA follows: TGTGCCAGCAGCTTAGGGACTAGGGGGCCCCAAGAGACCCAGTACTTC. Its translation is CASSLGTRGPQETQYF. The full variable domain, completed using reference TRBV7-3 and TRBJ2-5, is GAGVSQTPSNKVTEKGKYVELRCDPISGHTALYWYRQSLGQGPEFLIYFQGTGAADDSGLPNDRFFAVRPEGSVSTLKIQRTERGDSAVYLCASSLGTRGPQETQYFGPGTRLLVL.